The rows below give T cell receptor beta chains drawn from one sample of a study of post-analysis software for immune sequencing data. TCRdb re-derived calls from the PCR reads in MiXCR, one entry per CDR3 protein. The sample shows 700,000 to 900,000 distinct CDR3 sequences, more than 45% of them seen only once. The sample taken for sequencing was blood. These receptors were obtained from a girl aged 5-17 years with multiple sclerosis. Each CDR3 is given without its conserved first and last residue. Rows may omit the clone size; those that give it use once, few, many or a size class.

size	V	J	CDR3
-	TRBV29-1	TRBJ2-1	SVVAGVRYNEQF
-	TRBV11-3	TRBJ2-5	ASSSMTGQETQY
-	TRBV20-1	TRBJ2-1	SARKLYQGEQF
-	TRBV5-6	TRBJ2-5	ASSSPLEGSHQETQY
-	TRBV7-9	TRBJ2-6	AGRAHDSGANVLT
few	TRBV4-3	TRBJ2-1	ASSPSRAASSYNEQF
few	TRBV6-5	TRBJ2-3	ASSYWGESTDTQY
-	TRBV20-1	TRBJ1-5	SADTGVNQPQH
once	TRBV12-3/TRBV12-4	-	ASSFVGRGGSSYEQY
few	TRBV27	TRBJ2-1	ASTSGTSGRNEQF
-	TRBV11-3	TRBJ2-7	ASSPTGFGDEQY
-	TRBV14	TRBJ2-7	ASSLSGTLYEQY